A selection of T cell receptor beta chains follows, all from one sample in a study of shared clonotypes between healthy human individuals. Clones were read by immunoSEQ multiplex PCR, and TCRdb kept only the in-frame ones, dropping some. The table shows under 150,000 clones, with about 63% occurring only once. Sequencing was performed on memory CD8+ T cells sorted from blood. These receptors were collected from a woman between 25 and 40 years old in good health. Each CDR3 is given with its conserved first and last residue. The D gene is left open where the match is weak. Rows may omit the clone size; those that give it use once, few, many or a size class.

size: once
V: TRBV5-1
J: TRBJ2-1
D: TRBD2
DNA: TGCGCCAGCAGCGCCGGGACTAGCGGGATTGAGCAGTTCTTC
CDR3: CASSAGTSGIEQFF

size: -
V: TRBV7-2
J: TRBJ2-7
D: -
DNA: TGTGCCAGCAGCTCCTATAGCTACGAGCAGTACTTC
CDR3: CASSSYSYEQYF

size: -
V: TRBV7-9
J: TRBJ2-7
D: TRBD2
DNA: TGTGCCAGCAGTCACGGGACTAGCGGGAGGGTGGAGCAGTACTTC
CDR3: CASSHGTSGRVEQYF

size: -
V: TRBV19
J: TRBJ2-7
D: TRBD2
DNA: TGTGCCAGTAGTATAGTCGCCCCGACTAGCGCGGTCCACGAGCAGTACTTC
CDR3: CASSIVAPTSAVHEQYF

size: -
V: TRBV9
J: TRBJ1-1
D: -
DNA: TGTGCCAGCAGCGTCAGCGCCGCGGGGGAGATGAACACTGAAGCTTTCTTT
CDR3: CASSVSAAGEMNTEAFF

size: once
V: TRBV5-1
J: TRBJ2-5
D: -
DNA: TGCGCCAGCAGCTTGGCCGGGACCCAAGAGACCCAGTACTTC
CDR3: CASSLAGTQETQYF

size: -
V: TRBV6-4
J: TRBJ2-3
D: -
DNA: TGTGCCAGCAGTGACTCGGGGGATGCGAGCACAGATACGCAGTATTTT
CDR3: CASSDSGDASTDTQYF

size: -
V: TRBV2
J: TRBJ2-7
D: TRBD1
DNA: TGTGCCAGCAGTGAAGATGGGTCGGGACAGGGCTACGAGCAGTACTTC
CDR3: CASSEDGSGQGYEQYF

size: -
V: TRBV27
J: TRBJ2-1
D: TRBD1
DNA: TGTGCCAGCAGTTTTTATGGGGACAGGAGGTTCTTC
CDR3: CASSFYGDRRFF

size: -
V: TRBV5-6
J: TRBJ2-3
D: -
DNA: TGTGCCAGCAGCCGCGACAGCACAGATACGCAGTATTTT
CDR3: CASSRDSTDTQYF

size: -
V: TRBV27
J: TRBJ2-7
D: -
DNA: TGTGCCAGCAGCGTAGTGCGCGGGACAACCTCCCCCTACGAGCAGTACTTC
CDR3: CASSVVRGTTSPYEQYF

size: many
V: TRBV18
J: TRBJ2-7
D: -
DNA: TGTGCCAGCTCGCCCCCCTCTAACACCGCCTACGAGCAGTACTTC
CDR3: CASSPPSNTAYEQYF

size: -
V: TRBV6-5
J: TRBJ2-7
D: -
DNA: TGTGCCAGCAGTCAAGGGACCACCTACGAGCAGTACTTC
CDR3: CASSQGTTYEQYF

size: few
V: TRBV11-2
J: TRBJ2-7
D: -
DNA: TGTGCCAGCAGCGATACAGCGGGACAGTACGAGCAGTACTTC
CDR3: CASSDTAGQYEQYF

size: -
V: TRBV6-5
J: TRBJ2-7
D: TRBD2
DNA: TGTGCCAGCAGTTTCCGGGTAGCGGGATTATACGAGCAGTACTTC
CDR3: CASSFRVAGLYEQYF

size: -
V: TRBV5-1
J: TRBJ2-4
D: TRBD1
DNA: TGCGCCAGCAGCCCACCGACAGGGGCGGAAAACATTCAGTACTTC
CDR3: CASSPPTGAENIQYF

size: -
V: TRBV5-1
J: TRBJ2-1
D: TRBD2
DNA: TGCGCCAGCAGCTTGGCTAGCGGGAGCTACAATGAGCAGTTCTTC
CDR3: CASSLASGSYNEQFF

size: once
V: TRBV7-9
J: TRBJ2-1
D: -
DNA: TGTGCCAGCAGCATCGAGAGCTCCTACAATGAGCAGTTCTTC
CDR3: CASSIESSYNEQFF

size: -
V: TRBV2
J: TRBJ2-2
D: -
DNA: TGTGCCAGCAGTGCGACTGGGCACCAGAACACCGGGGAGCTGTTTTTT
CDR3: CASSATGHQNTGELFF

size: -
V: TRBV11-2
J: TRBJ2-1
D: TRBD2
DNA: TGTGCCAGCAGCTTAGTAGCGGGAGGAGGGTGGAATGAGCAGTTCTTC
CDR3: CASSLVAGGGWNEQFF

size: -
V: TRBV6-1
J: TRBJ1-5
D: -
DNA: TGTGCCAGCAGTGAGACACCGGAGGGGGTCGATCAGCCCCAGCATTTT
CDR3: CASSETPEGVDQPQHF

size: -
V: TRBV4-1
J: TRBJ2-7
D: -
DNA: TGCGCCAGCAGCCCCTGGACAGAGGTAGTCTACGAGCAGTACTTC
CDR3: CASSPWTEVVYEQYF

size: -
V: TRBV27
J: TRBJ2-3
D: TRBD2
DNA: TGTGCCAGCACCCCCGGACTAGCGGGAGGAACAGATACGCAGTATTTT
CDR3: CASTPGLAGGTDTQYF

size: -
V: TRBV12-5
J: TRBJ2-7
D: -
DNA: TGTGCTAGTGGTTTATATATCGGGACGGTCGCCTACGAGCAGTACTTC
CDR3: CASGLYIGTVAYEQYF

size: once
V: TRBV7-9
J: TRBJ1-3
D: -
DNA: TGTGCCAGCAGCTACGGGATCTCTGGAAACACCATATATTTT
CDR3: CASSYGISGNTIYF

size: -
V: TRBV25-1
J: TRBJ2-7
D: TRBD2
DNA: TGTGCCAGCAGTGGAGGACTAGCGGTTTCCGACGAGCAGTACTTC
CDR3: CASSGGLAVSDEQYF